The TCR beta chain described here comes from a study of blood T cell repertoires in COVID-19. Here immunoSEQ multiplex PCR was the method, and the copy in TCRdb shows in-frame clones only, minus some. Here the sample spans over 70,000 clones, about four fifths being singletons. Looked up from germline, CDR1 is MNHEY and CDR2 is SVGAGI. The CDR3 is made up of 15 amino acids. Trimming cost V 6 bases and J 8 bases; bases outside gene matches: 15. The sequenced sample was peripheral blood. The sequence was obtained from a human donor in a cohort sampled during active COVID-19. The gene calls are TRBV6-5 and TRBJ1-2; 7 nucleotides agree with TRBD1. The CDR3: CASSRTGAWLYGYTF. The DNA of the CDR3 is TGTGCCAGCAGCCGTACAGGGGCTTGGCTCTACGGCTACACCTTC.